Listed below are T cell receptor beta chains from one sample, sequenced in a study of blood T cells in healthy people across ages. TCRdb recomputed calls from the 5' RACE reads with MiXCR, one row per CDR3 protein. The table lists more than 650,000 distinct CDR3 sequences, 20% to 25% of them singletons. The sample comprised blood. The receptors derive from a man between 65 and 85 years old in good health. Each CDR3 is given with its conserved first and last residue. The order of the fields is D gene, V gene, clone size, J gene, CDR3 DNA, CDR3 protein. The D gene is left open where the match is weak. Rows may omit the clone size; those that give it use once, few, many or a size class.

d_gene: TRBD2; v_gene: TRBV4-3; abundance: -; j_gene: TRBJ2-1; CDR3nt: TGCGCCAGCAGCCAAGTCAGCGGGAGGCTCAATGAGCAGTTCTTC; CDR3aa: CASSQVSGRLNEQFF
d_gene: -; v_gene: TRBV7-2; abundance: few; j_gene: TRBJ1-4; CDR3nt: TGTGCCAGCAGCTCCCGGGGGAATGAAAAACTGTTTTTT; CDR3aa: CASSSRGNEKLFF
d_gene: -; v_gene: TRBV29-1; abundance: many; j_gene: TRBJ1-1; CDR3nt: TGCAGCGTTGGGTTTGTCCCGCCTCCCGTGAACACTGAAGCTTTCTTT; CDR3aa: CSVGFVPPPVNTEAFF
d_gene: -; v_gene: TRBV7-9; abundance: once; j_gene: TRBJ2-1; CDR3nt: TGTGCCAGCAGCTTAAGGGCGTCGAGCTCCTACAATGAGCAGTTCTTC; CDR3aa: CASSLRASSSYNEQFF
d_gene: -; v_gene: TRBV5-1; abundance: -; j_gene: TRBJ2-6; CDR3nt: TGCGCCAGCAGCCTGGACATCTCTGGGGCCAACGTCCTGACTTTC; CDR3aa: CASSLDISGANVLTF
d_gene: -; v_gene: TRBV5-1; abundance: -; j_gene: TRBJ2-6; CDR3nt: TGCGCCAGCAGAGGTTTATCGGGGGCTGGGGCCAACGTCCCGACTTTC; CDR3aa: CASRGLSGAGANVPTF
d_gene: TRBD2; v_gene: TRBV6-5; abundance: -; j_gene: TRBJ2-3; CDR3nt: TGTGCCAGTCTAGCGGGGGGCACAGATACGCAGTATTTT; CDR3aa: CASLAGGTDTQYF
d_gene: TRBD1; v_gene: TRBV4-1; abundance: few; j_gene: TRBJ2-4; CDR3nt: TGCGCCAGCAGCCAGGGCAGGGGGCAGTCGGCCAAAAACATTCAGTACTTC; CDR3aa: CASSQGRGQSAKNIQYF
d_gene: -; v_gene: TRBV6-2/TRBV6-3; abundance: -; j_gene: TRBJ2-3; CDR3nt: TGTGCCAGCAGTTACACATCCCTTGGCGGTACAGATACGCAGTATTTT; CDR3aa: CASSYTSLGGTDTQYF
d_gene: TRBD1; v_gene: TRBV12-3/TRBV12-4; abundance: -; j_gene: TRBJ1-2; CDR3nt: TGTGCCTCAGCCTTAACAGGGACAGGCTATGGCTACACCTTC; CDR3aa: CASALTGTGYGYTF
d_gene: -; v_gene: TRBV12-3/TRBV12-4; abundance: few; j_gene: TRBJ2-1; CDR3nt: TGTGCCAGCAGAGTAAATAATGAGCAGTTCTTC; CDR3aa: CASRVNNEQFF
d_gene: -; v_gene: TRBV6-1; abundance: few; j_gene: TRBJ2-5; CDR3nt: TGTGCCAGCCGGGACCCCTTTCAAGAGACCCAGTACTTC; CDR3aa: CASRDPFQETQYF
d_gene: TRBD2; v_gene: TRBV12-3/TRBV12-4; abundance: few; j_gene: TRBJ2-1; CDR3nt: TGTGCCAGCAGTTCCGGACTAGCTTTAAATGAGCAGTTCTTC; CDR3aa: CASSSGLALNEQFF
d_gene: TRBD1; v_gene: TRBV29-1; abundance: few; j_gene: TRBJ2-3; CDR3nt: TGCAGCGTGGAAAGGACAGGGGCAGATACGCAGTATTTT; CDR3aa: CSVERTGADTQYF
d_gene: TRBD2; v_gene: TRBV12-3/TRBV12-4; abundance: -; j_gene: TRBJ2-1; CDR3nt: TGTGCCAGCAGTTTACGACTAGCGGCCTACAATGAGCAGTTCTTC; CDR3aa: CASSLRLAAYNEQFF
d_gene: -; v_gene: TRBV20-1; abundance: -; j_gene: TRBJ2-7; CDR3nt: TGCAGTGCCACACGGGGGACGACGTACGAGCAGTACTTC; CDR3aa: CSATRGTTYEQYF
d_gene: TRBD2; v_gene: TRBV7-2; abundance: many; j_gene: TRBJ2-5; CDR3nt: TGTGCCAGCAGCTTAAGACTAGCTCCGGAGGAGACCCAGTACTTC; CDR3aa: CASSLRLAPEETQYF
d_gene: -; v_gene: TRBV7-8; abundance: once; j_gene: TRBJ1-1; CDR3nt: TGTGCCAGCAGCGCTGGGGGGGGGATTTCGGGGACTGAAGCTTCCTTT; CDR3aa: CASSAGGGISGTEASF
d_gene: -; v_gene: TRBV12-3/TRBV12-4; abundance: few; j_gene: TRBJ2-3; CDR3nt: TGTGCCAGCAGGAGGACAGCTAGCACAGATACGCAGTATTTT; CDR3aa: CASRRTASTDTQYF
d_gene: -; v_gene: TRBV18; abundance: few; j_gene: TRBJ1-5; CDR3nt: TGTGCCAGCTCACCCCAAGGGCAGACGGGGCAACAGCCCCAGCATTTT; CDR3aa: CASSPQGQTGQQPQHF
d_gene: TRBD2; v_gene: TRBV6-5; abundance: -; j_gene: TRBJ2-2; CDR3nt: TGTGCCAGCAGTTACTCGTTTCCTAGCGGGGGGGCCGGGGAGCTGTTTTTT; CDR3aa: CASSYSFPSGGAGELFF
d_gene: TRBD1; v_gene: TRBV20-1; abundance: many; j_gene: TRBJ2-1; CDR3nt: TGCAGTGCCTACTCCTTAGCCGGGACAGGGACATACAATGAGCAGTTCTTC; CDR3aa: CSAYSLAGTGTYNEQFF
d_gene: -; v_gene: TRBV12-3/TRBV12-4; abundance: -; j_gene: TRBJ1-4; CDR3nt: TGTGCCAGCAGTTCAGGGTCTTCGGGTGAAAAACTGTTTTTT; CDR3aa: CASSSGSSGEKLFF
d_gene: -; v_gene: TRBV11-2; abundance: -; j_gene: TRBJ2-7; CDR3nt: TGTGCCAGCAGCTTGACGACAGGCCGCGACTACGAGCAGTACTTC; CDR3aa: CASSLTTGRDYEQYF
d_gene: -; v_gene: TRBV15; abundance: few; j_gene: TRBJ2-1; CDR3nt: TGTGCCACCAGCAGAGGTGGGGGGAGAAGTATAGATGAGCAGTTCTTC; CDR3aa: CATSRGGGRSIDEQFF
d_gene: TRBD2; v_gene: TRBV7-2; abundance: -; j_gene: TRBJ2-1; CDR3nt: TGTGCCAGCCGAGACGGCGGGAGAAGGTATGAGCAGTTCTTC; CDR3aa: CASRDGGRRYEQFF
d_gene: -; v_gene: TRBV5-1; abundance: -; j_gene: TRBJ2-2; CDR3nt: TGCGCCAGCAGCTTGAGGGGCCCCTCGAACACCGGGGAGCTGTTTTTT; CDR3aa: CASSLRGPSNTGELFF
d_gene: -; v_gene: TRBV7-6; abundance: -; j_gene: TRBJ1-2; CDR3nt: TGTGCCAGCAGCTTAGGGTTTAAGGGGAGCTCTAACTATGGCTACACCTTC; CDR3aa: CASSLGFKGSSNYGYTF